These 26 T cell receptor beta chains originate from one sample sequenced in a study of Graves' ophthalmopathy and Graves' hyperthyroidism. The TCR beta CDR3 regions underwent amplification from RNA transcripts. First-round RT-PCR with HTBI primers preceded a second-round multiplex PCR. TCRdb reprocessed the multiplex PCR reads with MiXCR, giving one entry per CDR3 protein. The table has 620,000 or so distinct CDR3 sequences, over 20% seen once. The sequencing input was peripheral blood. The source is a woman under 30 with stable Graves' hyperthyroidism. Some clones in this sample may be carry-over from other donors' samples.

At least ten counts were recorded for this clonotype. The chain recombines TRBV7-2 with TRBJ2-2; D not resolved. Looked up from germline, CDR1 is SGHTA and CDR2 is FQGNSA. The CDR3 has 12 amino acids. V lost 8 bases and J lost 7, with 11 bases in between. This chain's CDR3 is CASGVVGGELFF. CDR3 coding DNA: TGTGCCAGCGGGGTTGTCGGCGGGGAGCTGTTTTTT.

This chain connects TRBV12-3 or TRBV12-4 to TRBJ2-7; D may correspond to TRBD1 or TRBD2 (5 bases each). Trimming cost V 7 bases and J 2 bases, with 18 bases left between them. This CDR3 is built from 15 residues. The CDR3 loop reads CASTSSGRGAYEQYF. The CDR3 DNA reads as TGTGCCAGCACTAGCTCGGGTAGGGGAGCCTACGAGCAGTACTTC.

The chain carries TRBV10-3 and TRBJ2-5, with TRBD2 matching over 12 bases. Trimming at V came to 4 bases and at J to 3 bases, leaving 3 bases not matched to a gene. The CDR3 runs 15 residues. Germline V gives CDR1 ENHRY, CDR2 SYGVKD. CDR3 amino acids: CAISGLAGGEETQYF. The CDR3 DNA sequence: TGTGCCATCAGTGGTCTAGCGGGGGGGGAAGAGACCCAGTACTTC.

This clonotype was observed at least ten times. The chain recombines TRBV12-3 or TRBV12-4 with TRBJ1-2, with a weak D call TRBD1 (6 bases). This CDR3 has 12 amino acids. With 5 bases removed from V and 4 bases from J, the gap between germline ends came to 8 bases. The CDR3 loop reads CASSEDSYGYTF. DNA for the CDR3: TGTGCCAGCAGTGAGGACAGCTATGGCTACACCTTC.

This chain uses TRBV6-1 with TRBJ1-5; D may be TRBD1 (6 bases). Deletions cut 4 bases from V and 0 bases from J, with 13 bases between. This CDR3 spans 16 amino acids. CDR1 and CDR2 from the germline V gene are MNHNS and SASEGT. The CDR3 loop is CASSGWTDNSNQPQHF. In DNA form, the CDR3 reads TGTGCCAGCAGTGGATGGACAGACAATAGCAATCAGCCCCAGCATTTT.

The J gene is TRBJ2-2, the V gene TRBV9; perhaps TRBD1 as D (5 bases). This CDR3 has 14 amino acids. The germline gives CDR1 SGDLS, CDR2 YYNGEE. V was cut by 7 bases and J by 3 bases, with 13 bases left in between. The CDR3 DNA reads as TGTGCCAGCGAAGCAGGGTGGGACACCGGGGAGCTGTTTTTT. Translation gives CASEAGWDTGELFF. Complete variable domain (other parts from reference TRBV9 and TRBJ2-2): DSGVTQTPKHLITATGQRVTLRCSPRSGDLSVYWYQQSLDQGLQFLIQYYNGEERAKGNILERFSAQQFPDLHSELNLSSLELGDSALYFCASEAGWDTGELFFGEGSRLTVL.

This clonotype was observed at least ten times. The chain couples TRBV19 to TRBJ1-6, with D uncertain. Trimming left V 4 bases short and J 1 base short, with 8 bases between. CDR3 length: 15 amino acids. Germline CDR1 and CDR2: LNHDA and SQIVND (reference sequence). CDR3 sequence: CASSRGFSYNSPLHF. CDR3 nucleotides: TGTGCCAGTAGTAGGGGTTTTTCCTATAATTCACCCCTCCACTTT.

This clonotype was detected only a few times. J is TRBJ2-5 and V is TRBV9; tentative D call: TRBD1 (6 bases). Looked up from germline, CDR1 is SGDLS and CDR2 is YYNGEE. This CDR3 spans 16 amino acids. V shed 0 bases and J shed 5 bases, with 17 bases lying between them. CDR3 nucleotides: TGTGCCAGCAGCGTAGGAGGCGGCAGGGGTTACGAGACCCAGTACTTC. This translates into CASSVGGGRGYETQYF.

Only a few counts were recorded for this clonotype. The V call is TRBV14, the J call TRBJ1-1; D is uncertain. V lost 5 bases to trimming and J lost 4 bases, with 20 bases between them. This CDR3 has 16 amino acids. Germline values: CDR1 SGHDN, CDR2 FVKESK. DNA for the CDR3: TGTGCCAGCAGCAAATACCCCGGGGATGGTCGCACTGAAGCTTTCTTT. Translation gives CASSKYPGDGRTEAFF.

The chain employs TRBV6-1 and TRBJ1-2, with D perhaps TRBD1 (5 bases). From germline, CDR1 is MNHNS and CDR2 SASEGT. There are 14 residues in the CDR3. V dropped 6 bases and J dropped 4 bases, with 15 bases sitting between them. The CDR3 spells CASRDTATIYGYTF. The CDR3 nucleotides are TGTGCCAGCAGGGACACGGCGACCATCTATGGCTACACCTTC.

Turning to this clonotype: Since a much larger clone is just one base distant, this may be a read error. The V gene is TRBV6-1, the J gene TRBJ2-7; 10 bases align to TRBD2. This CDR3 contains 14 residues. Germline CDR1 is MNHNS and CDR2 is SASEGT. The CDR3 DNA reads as TGTGCCAGCAGGATACTAGCGGGAACGAGGGAGCAGTGCTTC. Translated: CASRILAGTREQCF.

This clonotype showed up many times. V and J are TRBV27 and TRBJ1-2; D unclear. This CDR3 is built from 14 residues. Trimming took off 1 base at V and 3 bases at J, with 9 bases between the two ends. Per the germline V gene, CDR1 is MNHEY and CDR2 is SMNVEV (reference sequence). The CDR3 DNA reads TGTGCCAGCAGTTTATTGGGCGGACACTATGGCTACACCTTC. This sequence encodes CASSLLGGHYGYTF.

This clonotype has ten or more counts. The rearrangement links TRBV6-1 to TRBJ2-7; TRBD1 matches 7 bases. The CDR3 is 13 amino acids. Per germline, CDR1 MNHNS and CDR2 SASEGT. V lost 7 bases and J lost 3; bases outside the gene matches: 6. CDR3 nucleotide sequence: TGTGCCAGCATATGGACAGGAGGCTACGAGCAGTACTTC. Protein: CASIWTGGYEQYF.

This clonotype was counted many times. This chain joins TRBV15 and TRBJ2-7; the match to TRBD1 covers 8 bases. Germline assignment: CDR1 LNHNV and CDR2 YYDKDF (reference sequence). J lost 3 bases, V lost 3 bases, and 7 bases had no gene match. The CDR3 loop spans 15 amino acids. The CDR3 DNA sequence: TGTGCCACCAGCAGTTGGGACAGGAACCTCTACGAGCAGTACTTC. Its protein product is CATSSWDRNLYEQYF.

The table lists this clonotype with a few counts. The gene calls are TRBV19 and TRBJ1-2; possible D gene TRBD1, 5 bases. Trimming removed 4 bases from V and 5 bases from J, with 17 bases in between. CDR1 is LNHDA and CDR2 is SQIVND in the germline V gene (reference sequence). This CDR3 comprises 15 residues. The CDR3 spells CASSTLTDTPYGYTF. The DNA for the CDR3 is TGTGCCAGTAGTACGTTAACGGACACCCCTTATGGCTACACCTTC.

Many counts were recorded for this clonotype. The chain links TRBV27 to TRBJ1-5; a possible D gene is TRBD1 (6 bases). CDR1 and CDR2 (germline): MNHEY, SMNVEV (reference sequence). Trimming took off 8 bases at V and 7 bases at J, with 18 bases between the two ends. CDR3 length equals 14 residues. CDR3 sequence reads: CASLPRGAGQPQHF. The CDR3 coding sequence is TGTGCCAGCCTCCCTCGGGGGGCGGGACAGCCCCAGCATTTT.

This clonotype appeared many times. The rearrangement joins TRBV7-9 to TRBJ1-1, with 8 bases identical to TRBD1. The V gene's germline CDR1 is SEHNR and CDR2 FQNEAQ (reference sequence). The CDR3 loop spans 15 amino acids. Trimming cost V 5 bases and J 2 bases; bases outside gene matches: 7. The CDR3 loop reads CASSPGTGANTEAFF. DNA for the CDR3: TGTGCCAGCAGCCCCGGGACAGGAGCTAACACTGAAGCTTTCTTT.

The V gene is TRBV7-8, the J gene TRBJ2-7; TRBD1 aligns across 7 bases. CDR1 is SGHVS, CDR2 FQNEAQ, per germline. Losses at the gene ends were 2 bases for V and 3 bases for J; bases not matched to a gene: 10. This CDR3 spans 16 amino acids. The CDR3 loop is CASSLLTPGQSYEQYF. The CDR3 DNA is TGTGCCAGCAGCTTACTCACGCCGGGACAGAGCTACGAGCAGTACTTC.

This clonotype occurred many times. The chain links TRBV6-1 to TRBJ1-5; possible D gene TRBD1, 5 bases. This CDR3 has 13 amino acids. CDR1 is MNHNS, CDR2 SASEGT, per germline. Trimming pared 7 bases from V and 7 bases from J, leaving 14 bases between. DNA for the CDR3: TGTGCCAGCACAGGGCTGACGTTCCAGCCCCAGCATTTT. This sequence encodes CASTGLTFQPQHF.

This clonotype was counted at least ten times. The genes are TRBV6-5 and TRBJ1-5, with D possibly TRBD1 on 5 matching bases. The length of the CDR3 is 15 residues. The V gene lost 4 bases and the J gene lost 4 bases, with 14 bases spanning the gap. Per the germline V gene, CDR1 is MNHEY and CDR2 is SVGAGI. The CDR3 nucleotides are TGTGCCAGCAGTTTATTACAGGAAAAAAATCAGCCCCAGCATTTT. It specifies CASSLLQEKNQPQHF.

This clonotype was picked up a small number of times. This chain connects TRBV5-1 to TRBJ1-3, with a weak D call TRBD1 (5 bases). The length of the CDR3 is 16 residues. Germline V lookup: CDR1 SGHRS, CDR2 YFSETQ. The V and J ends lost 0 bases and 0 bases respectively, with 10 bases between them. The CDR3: CASSLGQLHSGNTIYF. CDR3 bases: TGCGCCAGCAGCTTGGGACAGCTCCACTCTGGAAACACCATATATTTT.

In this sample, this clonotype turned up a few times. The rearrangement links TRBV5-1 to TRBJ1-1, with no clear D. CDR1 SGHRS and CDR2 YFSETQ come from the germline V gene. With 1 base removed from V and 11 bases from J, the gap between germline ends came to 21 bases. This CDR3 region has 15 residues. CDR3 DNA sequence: TGCGCCAGCAGCTTGCTGAGTCAGCGTGGGAGGGAGGCTTTCTTT. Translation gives CASSLLSQRGREAFF.

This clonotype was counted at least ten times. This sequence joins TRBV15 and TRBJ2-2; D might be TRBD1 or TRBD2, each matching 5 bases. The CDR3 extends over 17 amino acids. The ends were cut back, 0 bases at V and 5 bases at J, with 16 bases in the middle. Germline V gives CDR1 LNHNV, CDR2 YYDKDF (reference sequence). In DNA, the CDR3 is TGTGCCACCAGCAGAGAGGGACCGAGGGCCAGGACCGGGGAGCTGTTTTTT. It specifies CATSREGPRARTGELFF.

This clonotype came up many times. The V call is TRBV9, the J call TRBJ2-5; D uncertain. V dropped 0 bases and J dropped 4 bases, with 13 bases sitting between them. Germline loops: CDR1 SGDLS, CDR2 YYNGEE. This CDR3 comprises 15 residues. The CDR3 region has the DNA TGTGCCAGCAGCGTAGGTTGGGCGAATTTAGAGACCCAGTACTTC. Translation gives CASSVGWANLETQYF.

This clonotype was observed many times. The CDR3 DNA sequence: TGTGCCACTCTCAGGGAAGTTGGGCAAGAGACCCAGTACTTC. Amino acid sequence: CATLREVGQETQYF. The rearrangement joins TRBV2 to TRBJ2-5; the D gene is possibly TRBD1 (5 bases). Trimming took off 10 bases at V and 2 bases at J, with 17 bases between the two ends. This CDR3 has 14 residues. CDR1 is SNHLY and CDR2 is FYNNEI in the germline V gene.

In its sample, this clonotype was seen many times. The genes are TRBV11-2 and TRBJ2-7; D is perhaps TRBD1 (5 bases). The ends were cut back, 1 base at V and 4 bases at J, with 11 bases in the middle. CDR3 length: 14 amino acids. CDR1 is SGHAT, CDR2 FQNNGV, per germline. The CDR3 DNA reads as TGTGCCAGCAGCTTAGGTTTAAGGGGATACGAGCAGTACTTC. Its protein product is CASSLGLRGYEQYF.